This T cell receptor (beta chain) was recorded in a study of blood T cells in healthy people across ages. Alongside a J-beta primer mix, a sample-barcoded 5' primer served in a second PCR lasting roughly 6 to 12 cycles. One entry per CDR3 protein, called by TCRdb with MiXCR from the 5' RACE reads. The sample lists roughly 800,000 distinct CDR3 sequences, about 55% occurring once. CDR3 size: 18 residues. With 4 bases removed from V and 2 bases from J, the gap between germline ends came to 23 bases. CDR1 and CDR2 from the germline V gene are LGHDT and YNNKEL (reference sequence). The rearrangement joins TRBV3-1 to TRBJ2-5, with D maybe TRBD1 (6 bases). Sequences were obtained from blood. This clonotype was obtained from a man at least 80 years old in good health. The CDR3 DNA reads as TGTGCCAGCAGCCGCAGTTGGGGGCATGGGACGGCACAAGAGACCCAGTACTTC. Translation gives CASSRSWGHGTAQETQYF.